This TCR beta chain was captured in a study of cytomegalovirus exposure and HLA in healthy donors. Study results and caveats: About 150 TCR beta chains were listed as cytomegalovirus-associated. Confirmation in vitro established that a few CMV-associated chains were specific for CMV antigens. With high specificity and sensitivity, the classifier reportedly diagnosed cytomegalovirus status.

The method was immunoSEQ multiplex PCR; TCRdb's version includes in-frame clones alone and lacks a portion of them. This sample carries around 250,000 clones, around 91% of them seen once, and the ten largest clones take around 0.34%. Turning to this clone: Antigen unknown.

This TCR was sampled from a young woman in good health and CMV-seronegative. The specimen was PBMCs.

Written as DNA, the CDR3 is TGTGCCAGCAGCTCCAGGCCCAGGGAAATAGAAGAGACCCAGTACTTC. It is translated as CASSSRPREIEETQYF. This chain uses TRBV7-9 with TRBJ2-5, with D maybe TRBD1 (5 bases). The length of the CDR3 is 16 residues. The germline gives CDR1 SEHNR, CDR2 FQNEAQ (reference sequence). Between the trimmed V and J ends, which lost 4 bases and 3 bases, there was a span of 18 bases.